Sequencing of this T cell receptor (beta chain) was carried out in a study of shared T cell receptors in the human thymus. A few counts support this clone. Trimming removed 1 base at V and 7 bases at J, with 14 bases between. Germline CDR1 is SEHNR and CDR2 is FQNEAQ (reference sequence). This CDR3 comprises 14 residues. Sequencing used immunoSEQ multiplex PCR; TCRdb keeps in-frame clones, though not all of them. The sample yields roughly 500,000 clones, around 78% seen once. The same sample was also used in a study of human thymus T cells. From that second work: Donor material was obtained from healthy Finnish infants undergoing corrective surgery for congenital heart defects. Thymic samples were excised during corrective heart operations. Related research has reported that thymic repertoires overlap highly among unrelated individuals.

The specimen sequenced was thymocytes. This sequence joins TRBV7-9 and TRBJ2-7; D is perhaps TRBD1 (6 bases). The TCR comes from a boy in the first two years of life with a congenital heart defect. Here the CDR3 reads CASSLGAGEREQYF. The CDR3 DNA follows: TGTGCCAGCAGCTTAGGGGCAGGGGAGAGGGAGCAGTACTTC.